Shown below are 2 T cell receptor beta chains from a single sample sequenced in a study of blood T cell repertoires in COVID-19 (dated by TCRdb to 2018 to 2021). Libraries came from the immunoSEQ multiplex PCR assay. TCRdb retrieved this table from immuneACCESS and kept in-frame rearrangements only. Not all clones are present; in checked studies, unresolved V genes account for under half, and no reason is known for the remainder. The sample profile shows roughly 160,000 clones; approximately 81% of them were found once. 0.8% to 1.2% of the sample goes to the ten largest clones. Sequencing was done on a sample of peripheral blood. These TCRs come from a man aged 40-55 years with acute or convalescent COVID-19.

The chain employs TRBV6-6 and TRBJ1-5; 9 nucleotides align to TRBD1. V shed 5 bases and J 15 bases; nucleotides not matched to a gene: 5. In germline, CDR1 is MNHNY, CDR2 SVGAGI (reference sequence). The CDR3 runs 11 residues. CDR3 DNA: TGTGCCAGCAGTACGGGACAGGGCGGGCATTTT. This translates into CASSTGQGGHF.

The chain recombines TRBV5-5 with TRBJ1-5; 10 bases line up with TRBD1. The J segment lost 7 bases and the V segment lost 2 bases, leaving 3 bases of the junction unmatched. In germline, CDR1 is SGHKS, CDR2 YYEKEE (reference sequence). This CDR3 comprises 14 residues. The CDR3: CASSFGTGEQPQHF. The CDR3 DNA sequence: TGTGCCAGCAGCTTTGGGACAGGGGAACAGCCCCAGCATTTT. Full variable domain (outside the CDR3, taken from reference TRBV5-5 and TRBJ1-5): DAGVTQSPTHLIKTRGQQVTLRCSPISGHKSVSWYQQVLGQGPQFIFQYYEKEERGRGNFPDRFSARQFPNYSSELNVNALLLGDSALYLCASSFGTGEQPQHFGDGTRLSIL.